These 14 T cell receptor beta chains share one sample of origin, sequenced in a study of T cells in Graves' hyperthyroidism and ophthalmopathy. TCR beta CDR3 regions were amplified from RNA transcripts. During a first-round RT-PCR of the TCR CDR3, the HTBI primer set was used. TCRdb re-called the multiplex PCR reads through MiXCR, storing one row per CDR3 protein. This repertoire shows 700,000 or so distinct CDR3 sequences, more than 14% found once; its top ten account for under 15%. Specimen: blood. These TCRs come from a woman aged 45-65 years with Graves' ophthalmopathy.

Many counts were recorded for this clonotype. The gene calls are TRBV7-9 and TRBJ2-7; unclear D gene. This CDR3 contains 15 residues. V was shortened by 4 bases and J by 0 bases, with 13 bases between the two germline ends. Germline lookup yields CDR1 SEHNR and CDR2 FQNEAQ (reference sequence). The CDR3, as DNA: TGTGCCAGCAGCTCAGCCTCCGGTTTCTCCTACGAGCAGTACTTC. As protein: CASSSASGFSYEQYF. The whole variable domain, remainder taken from reference TRBV7-9 and TRBJ2-7, is DTGVSQNPRHKITKRGQNVTFRCDPISEHNRLYWYRQTLGQGPEFLTYFQNEAQLEKSRLLSDRFSAERPKGSFSTLEIQRTEQGDSAMYLCASSSASGFSYEQYFGPGTRLTVT.

V is TRBV27 and J is TRBJ2-1; D remains unclear. Germline values: CDR1 MNHEY, CDR2 SMNVEV (reference sequence). The CDR3 has 16 residues. Trimming shortened V by 2 bases and J by 6 bases, and 17 bases separated the two germline ends. Here the CDR3 DNA reads TGTGCCAGCAGTTTAAAGGTTCCTAAGGCTAGCAATGAGCAGTTCTTC. Protein product: CASSLKVPKASNEQFF.

This clonotype was counted ten times or more. The J gene is TRBJ1-5, the V gene TRBV20-1, with 8 nucleotides matching TRBD1. J lost 3 bases, V lost 0 bases, and 7 bases had no gene match. The length of the CDR3 is 16 residues. The germline CDR1 and CDR2 sequences are DFQATT and SNEGSKA (reference sequence). CDR3 nucleotide sequence: TGCAGTGCTAGAGATAAGACAGGGGTTTTCAATCAGCCCCAGCATTTT. This codes for CSARDKTGVFNQPQHF.

Comments on this clonotype: This may arise from a read error, as a much more abundant clone is one base away. The chain has TRBV6-5 and TRBJ2-5, with D maybe TRBD1 (6 bases). Germline CDR1 MNHEY, CDR2 SVGAGI. The CDR3 runs 14 residues. The CDR3 coding sequence is TGTGCCAGCAGTTACTCGGGGGCACAAGAGGCCCAGTACTTC. It translates to CASSYSGAQEAQYF.

This clonotype was picked up many times. The CDR3, as DNA: TGTGCCAGCAGCCGAGCGGGAGGGACGACATACAATGAGCAGTTCTTC. Amino acid sequence: CASSRAGGTTYNEQFF. V and J are TRBV7-3 and TRBJ2-1, with 10 nucleotides matching TRBD2. The CDR3 contains 16 residues. The J segment lost 4 bases and the V segment lost 5 bases, leaving 8 bases of the junction unmatched. Germline V gene lookup returns CDR1 SGHTA and CDR2 FQGTGA.

The chain has TRBV4-3 and TRBJ1-4, with TRBD1 as a possible D gene (5 bases). Germline-derived CDR1 and CDR2 are LGHNA and YSLEER. The CDR3 consists of 16 residues. Deletions cut 0 bases from V and 8 bases from J, with 16 bases between. CDR3 residues: CASSQDWQGTGEKLFF. The CDR3 coding sequence is TGCGCCAGCAGCCAAGATTGGCAGGGTACTGGGGAAAAACTGTTTTTT.

The rearrangement links TRBV18 to TRBJ2-6; D may be TRBD2 (5 bases). CDR1 is KGHSH and CDR2 is LQKENI in the germline V gene. The CDR3 spans 16 residues. The V gene lost 3 bases and the J gene lost 0 bases, with 9 bases spanning the gap. The CDR3 loop is CASSPLGSSGANVLTF. The CDR3, as DNA: TGTGCCAGCTCACCTCTGGGGAGCTCTGGGGCCAACGTCCTGACTTTC.

This clonotype came up many times. This chain links TRBV20-1 with TRBJ1-4, with TRBD1 matching over 7 bases. The V gene end was trimmed by 6 bases and the J gene end by 3 bases; junction bases not matched to a gene: 4. The germline V gene has CDR1 DFQATT and CDR2 SNEGSKA (reference sequence). The CDR3 has 13 amino acids. CDR3 in DNA: TGCAGTGCGCCCCAGGGGGCTAATGAAAAACTGTTTTTT. Amino acid sequence: CSAPQGANEKLFF.

Details on this clonotype: Given a much more abundant clone one base away, this may be a read error. The chain has TRBV27 and TRBJ2-1; 9 nucleotides agree with TRBD2. Germline-derived CDR1 and CDR2 are MNHEY and SMNVEV (reference sequence). This CDR3 has 15 residues. DNA for the CDR3: TGTACCAGCAGTTCCTATAGCGGGAGTTCCAATGAGCAGTTCTTC. Protein product: CTSSSYSGSSNEQFF.

This clonotype has ten or more counts. The chain couples TRBV7-9 to TRBJ2-1; 8 bases are a match to TRBD2. Germline loops: CDR1 SEHNR, CDR2 FQNEAQ (reference sequence). The CDR3 sequence is 16 residues long. V was pared by 5 bases and J by 8 bases, with 14 bases of the junction left unmatched. CDR3 DNA: TGTGCCAGCAGCCGGGGGGGGAGCCCGGCGGTCTATGAGCAGTTCTTC. Translation: CASSRGGSPAVYEQFF. Filled out from reference TRBV7-9 and TRBJ2-1, the complete variable domain reads DTGVSQNPRHKITKRGQNVTFRCDPISEHNRLYWYRQTLGQGPEFLTYFQNEAQLEKSRLLSDRFSAERPKGSFSTLEIQRTEQGDSAMYLCASSRGGSPAVYEQFFGPGTRLTVL.

V and J are TRBV7-3 and TRBJ1-1; D not resolved. V shed 4 bases and J shed 5 bases, with 11 bases lying between them. Germline CDR1 is SGHTA and CDR2 is FQGTGA. This CDR3 region has 13 residues. The CDR3 here is CASSSSGLTEAFF. CDR3 DNA: TGTGCCAGCAGCTCCTCTGGCTTGACTGAAGCTTTCTTT. Together with reference TRBV7-3 and TRBJ1-1, the CDR3 gives the full variable domain: GAGVSQTPSNKVTEKGKYVELRCDPISGHTALYWYRQSLGQGPEFLIYFQGTGAADDSGLPNDRFFAVRPEGSVSTLKIQRTERGDSAVYLCASSSSGLTEAFFGQGTRLTVV.

The CDR3 bases are TGCGCCAGCAGCTTGACGGACGGGCCGAGGGGAGCTTTCTTT. It specifies CASSLTDGPRGAFF. This rearrangement joins TRBV5-1 to TRBJ1-1; D might be TRBD1 (5 bases). The length of the CDR3 is 14 residues. Germline V gene sequence: CDR1 SGHRS, CDR2 YFSETQ. V was trimmed by 1 base and J by 10 bases, leaving 17 bases between them.

This clonotype showed up many times. The rearrangement joins TRBV7-2 to TRBJ2-1; 14 nucleotides agree with TRBD2. Trimming took 3 bases from V and 9 from J; bases not matched to a gene: 7. Germline V gene data show CDR1 as SGHTA and CDR2 as FQGNSA. This CDR3 spans 16 amino acids. The CDR3 region has the DNA TGTGCCAGCAGCTTCGCCGGGACTAGCGGGAGTTTTGAGCAGTTCTTC. It yields the protein CASSFAGTSGSFEQFF.

This clonotype was found many times. V usage is TRBV11-2 and J usage is TRBJ2-1; D may be TRBD2 (6 bases). Between the trimmed V and J ends, which lost 0 bases and 8 bases, there was a span of 8 bases. The CDR3 covers 13 residues. Germline lookup yields CDR1 SGHAT and CDR2 FQNNGV. CDR3 sequence (DNA): TGTGCCAGCAGCTTAGAGCCGGGGGATGAGCAGTTCTTC. Translated, it gives CASSLEPGDEQFF.